The 18 T cell receptor beta chains in this list originate from one sample, sequenced in a study of memory CD4+ T cells and cytomegalovirus serostatus (dated by TCRdb to the late 2010s). Single viable CD3+CD4+CD8-CD45RO+ cells were sorted as memory CD4+ T cells on a FACSAria II. The library was produced with the immunoSEQ multiplex PCR assay. TCRdb re-hosts the immuneACCESS table, in-frame sequences only. Its copies lack some clones; in the studies checked, an unresolved V gene accounts for under half of them, and the cause for the rest is not known. This sample is represented by approximately 65,000 clones; roughly three quarters of them were singletons. The ten largest clones represent roughly 0.94% of the sample. The sample was memory CD4+ T cells from blood. These receptors were taken from an adult in good health and CMV-seronegative.

The chain couples TRBV2 to TRBJ2-7; D gene uncertain. This CDR3 is 11 amino acids long. Trimming stripped 8 bases from V and 4 bases from J, with 9 bases between. CDR1 SNHLY and CDR2 FYNNEI come from the germline V gene. This CDR3 is CASGVLYEQYF. For the CDR3, the DNA is TGTGCCAGCGGGGTCTTGTACGAGCAGTACTTC.

The V call is TRBV5-1, the J call TRBJ2-2; D perhaps matches TRBD2 (5 bases). This CDR3 is built from 16 residues. The V end was cut by 7 bases, the J end by 0 bases, with 16 bases between. Germline CDR1 and CDR2: SGHRS and YFSETQ. CDR3 region: CASRGGLIANTGELFF. CDR3 in DNA: TGCGCCAGCCGGGGTGGATTAATCGCGAACACCGGGGAGCTGTTTTTT.

V gene TRBV6-5 combines with J gene TRBJ1-5, with D unclear. Germline CDR1 reads MNHEY; CDR2 reads SVGAGI. This CDR3 is built from 12 residues. V lost 5 bases and J 3 bases, leaving 5 bases between the germline ends. As DNA, the CDR3 is TGTGCCAGCAGTGACACCAATCAGCCCCAGCATTTT. It encodes CASSDTNQPQHF.

The chain carries TRBV7-9 and TRBJ1-6; 8 nucleotides match TRBD1. CDR3 length: 13 amino acids. With 8 bases clipped from V and 7 bases from J, the junction kept 4 bases outside the gene matches. Germline CDR1 and CDR2: SEHNR and FQNEAQ (reference sequence). The CDR3 loop reads CASATGANSPLHF. The CDR3 nucleotides read TGTGCCAGCGCGACAGGGGCGAATTCACCCCTCCACTTT.

The rearrangement uses TRBV10-3 and TRBJ2-3, with D unresolved. Deletions cut 4 bases from V and 2 bases from J, with 16 bases between. CDR3 length equals 16 residues. CDR1 and CDR2 from the germline V gene are ENHRY and SYGVKD. The CDR3 here is CAISGSSAPDTDTQYF. CDR3 DNA sequence: TGTGCCATCAGTGGGTCGTCAGCGCCCGACACAGATACGCAGTATTTT.

V and J are TRBV11-3 and TRBJ2-1; D unclear. V was shortened by 0 bases and J by 5 bases, with 8 bases between the two germline ends. CDR1 SGHNT and CDR2 YENEEA come from the germline V gene. The CDR3 has 14 amino acids. The CDR3 DNA reads TGTGCCAGCAGCTTAGATCGGGCTGACAATGAGCAGTTCTTC. This translates into CASSLDRADNEQFF.

This chain uses TRBV9 with TRBJ1-5, with D maybe TRBD1 (5 bases). The V and J ends lost 3 bases and 0 bases respectively, with 10 bases between them. From germline, CDR1 is SGDLS and CDR2 YYNGEE. CDR3 size: 15 residues. The CDR3 protein is CASSEGKYSNQPQHF. The DNA of the CDR3 is TGTGCCAGCAGCGAGGGGAAATATAGCAATCAGCCCCAGCATTTT. The complete variable domain, with remaining parts taken from reference TRBV9 and TRBJ1-5, reads DSGVTQTPKHLITATGQRVTLRCSPRSGDLSVYWYQQSLDQGLQFLIQYYNGEERAKGNILERFSAQQFPDLHSELNLSSLELGDSALYFCASSEGKYSNQPQHFGDGTRLSIL.

This clone showed up just a few times. The gene calls are TRBV5-1 and TRBJ2-2; TRBD2 might be the D (6 bases). Germline CDR1 is SGHRS and CDR2 is YFSETQ. This CDR3 has 18 residues. V was pared by 2 bases and J by 1 base, with 18 bases between. CDR3 coding DNA: TGCGCCAGCAGCTTCCTCCTGACGGGAGCGGTGAACACCGGGGAGCTGTTTTTT. This encodes CASSFLLTGAVNTGELFF.

In this sample, this clone turned up a few times. The genes are TRBV27 and TRBJ1-6, with D unresolved. V shed 2 bases and J shed 6 bases, with 2 bases lying between them. This CDR3 spans 12 amino acids. Germline CDR1 reads MNHEY; CDR2 reads SMNVEV (reference sequence). The CDR3 DNA reads TGTGCCAGCAGTTTACTTAATTCACCCCTCCACTTT. Translation gives CASSLLNSPLHF.

The V call is TRBV5-1, the J call TRBJ2-7; D might be TRBD1 or TRBD2, each matching 5 bases. Germline V gives CDR1 SGHRS, CDR2 YFSETQ. CDR3 size: 14 residues. Trimming took off 6 bases at V and 6 bases at J, with 19 bases between the two ends. The chain's CDR3 is CASTPLGSGSEQYF. CDR3 DNA sequence: TGCGCCAGCACTCCCCTGGGATCAGGGAGCGAGCAGTACTTC.

The chain uses TRBV28 and TRBJ2-3; D is undetermined. The germline V gene encodes CDR1 MDHEN and CDR2 SYDVKM. Trimming took off 6 bases at V and 5 bases at J, with 9 bases between the two ends. The CDR3 covers 12 residues. The CDR3 DNA reads TGTGCCAGCAGCCTGTTGGGAGATACGCAGTATTTT. This translates into CASSLLGDTQYF.

The CDR3 nucleotides are TGTGCCAGCAGCCAGAACGGACATTCAGGTCAGCCCCAGCATTTT. Amino acid sequence: CASSQNGHSGQPQHF. This chain connects TRBV7-2 to TRBJ1-5, with D perhaps TRBD1 (5 bases). Trimming took 5 bases from V and 6 from J, leaving 17 bases between them. CDR3 length equals 15 residues. Germline-derived CDR1 and CDR2 are SGHTA and FQGNSA.

The chain uses TRBV5-1 and TRBJ1-2; D is possibly TRBD1 (5 bases). This CDR3 has 13 residues. CDR1 is SGHRS and CDR2 is YFSETQ in the germline V gene. Trimming removed 2 bases from V and 6 bases from J, with 11 bases in between. The CDR3 DNA reads as TGCGCCAGCAGCTTAAGGGACCCGGATGGCTACACCTTC. Its translation is CASSLRDPDGYTF.

The chain recombines TRBV5-1 with TRBJ2-7; 9 bases fit TRBD1. Losses at the gene ends were 3 bases for V and 0 bases for J; bases not matched to a gene: 4. Germline V CDR1 and CDR2: SGHRS, YFSETQ. CDR3 length equals 15 residues. The CDR3 sequence is CASSYTGGSSYEQYF. The DNA of the CDR3 is TGCGCCAGCAGCTATACAGGGGGCTCCTCCTACGAGCAGTACTTC.

The genes are TRBV11-2 and TRBJ1-4; possibly TRBD1 for D (5 bases). Germline V gene sequence: CDR1 SGHAT, CDR2 FQNNGV. The V end was cut by 5 bases, the J end by 4 bases, with 14 bases between. CDR3 size: 15 residues. DNA of the CDR3: TGTGCCAGCAGCCGGACCGGGACGGGTAATGAAAAACTGTTTTTT. Residues: CASSRTGTGNEKLFF.

The CDR3 region is CASSRIAGGSDEQYF. In nucleotides, the CDR3 is TGTGCCAGCTCACGAATAGCGGGAGGGAGCGACGAGCAGTACTTC. V and J are TRBV18 and TRBJ2-7, with TRBD2 matching over 11 bases. The V gene's germline CDR1 is KGHSH and CDR2 LQKENI. After removal of 4 bases from V and 5 bases from J, the junction contained 7 bases not matched to a gene. The CDR3 has 15 amino acids.

This clone came up a few times. The V and J genes are TRBV5-4 and TRBJ1-2; no clear D gene. This CDR3 region has 12 residues. Trimming shortened V by 2 bases and J by 3 bases, and 5 bases separated the two germline ends. The V gene's germline CDR1 is SGHNT and CDR2 YYREEE (reference sequence). The chain's CDR3 is CASSFGDYGYTF. In DNA, the CDR3 is TGTGCCAGCAGCTTTGGGGACTATGGCTACACCTTC.

CDR3: CASTEWDRGYTEAFF. CDR3 nucleotides: TGTGCCAGTACCGAGTGGGACAGAGGATACACTGAAGCTTTCTTT. V is TRBV19 and J is TRBJ1-1; 7 bases map to TRBD1. V gave up 7 bases and J gave up 3 bases; unmatched junction bases: 11. The CDR3 has 15 amino acids. CDR1 and CDR2 from the germline V gene are LNHDA and SQIVND (reference sequence).